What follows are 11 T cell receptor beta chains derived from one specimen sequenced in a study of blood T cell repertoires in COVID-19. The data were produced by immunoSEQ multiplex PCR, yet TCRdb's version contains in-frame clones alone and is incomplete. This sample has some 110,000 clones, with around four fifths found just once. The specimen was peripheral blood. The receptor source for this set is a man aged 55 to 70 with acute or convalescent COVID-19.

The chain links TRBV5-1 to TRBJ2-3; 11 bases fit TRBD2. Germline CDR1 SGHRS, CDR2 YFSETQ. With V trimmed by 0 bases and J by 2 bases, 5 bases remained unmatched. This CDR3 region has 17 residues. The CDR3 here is CASSLVSSGRSTDTQYF. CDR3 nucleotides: TGCGCCAGCAGCTTGGTTTCTAGCGGGAGGTCCACAGATACGCAGTATTTT.

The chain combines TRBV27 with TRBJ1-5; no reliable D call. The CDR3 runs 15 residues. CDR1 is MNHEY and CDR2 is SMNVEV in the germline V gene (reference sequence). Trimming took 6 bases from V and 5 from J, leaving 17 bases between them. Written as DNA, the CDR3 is TGTGCCAGCAGCCCAGTGGAGGGATGGGATCAGCCCCAGCATTTT. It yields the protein CASSPVEGWDQPQHF.

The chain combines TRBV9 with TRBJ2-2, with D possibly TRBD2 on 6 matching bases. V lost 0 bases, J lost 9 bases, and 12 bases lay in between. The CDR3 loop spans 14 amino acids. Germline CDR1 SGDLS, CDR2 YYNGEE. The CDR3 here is CASSVAWGDRELFF. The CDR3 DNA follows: TGTGCCAGCAGCGTAGCTTGGGGGGATAGGGAGCTGTTTTTT. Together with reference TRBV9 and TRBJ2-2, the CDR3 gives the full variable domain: DSGVTQTPKHLITATGQRVTLRCSPRSGDLSVYWYQQSLDQGLQFLIQYYNGEERAKGNILERFSAQQFPDLHSELNLSSLELGDSALYFCASSVAWGDRELFFGEGSRLTVL.

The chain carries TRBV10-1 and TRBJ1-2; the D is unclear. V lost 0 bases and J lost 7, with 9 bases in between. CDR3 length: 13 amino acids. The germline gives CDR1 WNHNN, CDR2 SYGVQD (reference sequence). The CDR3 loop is CASSESTGFGYTF. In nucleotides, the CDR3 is TGCGCCAGCAGTGAGTCGACGGGGTTTGGCTACACCTTC.

The CDR3 loop reads CASSERGSGSPLHF. The CDR3 DNA reads as TGTGCCAGCAGTGAAAGAGGGAGCGGTTCACCCCTCCACTTT. The rearrangement links TRBV2 to TRBJ1-6, with no clear D. Germline-derived CDR1 and CDR2 are SNHLY and FYNNEI. V dropped 2 bases and J dropped 9 bases, with 11 bases sitting between them. The CDR3 spans 14 residues.

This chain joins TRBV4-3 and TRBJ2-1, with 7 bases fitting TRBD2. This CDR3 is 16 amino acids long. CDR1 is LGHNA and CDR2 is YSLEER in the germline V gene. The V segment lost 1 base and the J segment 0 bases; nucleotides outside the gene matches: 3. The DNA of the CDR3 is TGCGCCAGCAGCCAAGCATGGACTAGCTCCTACAATGAGCAGTTCTTC. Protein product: CASSQAWTSSYNEQFF.

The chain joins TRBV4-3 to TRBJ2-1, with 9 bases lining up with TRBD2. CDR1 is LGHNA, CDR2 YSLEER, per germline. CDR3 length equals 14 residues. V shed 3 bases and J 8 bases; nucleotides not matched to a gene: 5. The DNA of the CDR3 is TGCGCCAGCAGCCAGGGACTAGCCCGCGATGAGCAGTTCTTC. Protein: CASSQGLARDEQFF.

The CDR3 DNA reads as TGTGCCAGTAGTACACTAGCTTCCTACGAGCAGTACTTC. Its protein is CASSTLASYEQYF. The chain employs TRBV19 and TRBJ2-7, with D maybe TRBD2 (6 bases). Germline loops: CDR1 LNHDA, CDR2 SQIVND (reference sequence). This CDR3 is built from 13 residues. V shed 4 bases and J shed 1 base, with 8 bases lying between them.

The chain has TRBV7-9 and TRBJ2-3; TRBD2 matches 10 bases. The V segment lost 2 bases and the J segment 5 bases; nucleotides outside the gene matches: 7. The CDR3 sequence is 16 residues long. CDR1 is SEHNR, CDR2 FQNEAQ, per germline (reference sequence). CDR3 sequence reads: CASSLQLAGTVDTQYF. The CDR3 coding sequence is TGTGCCAGCAGCTTACAACTAGCGGGGACGGTAGATACGCAGTATTTT.

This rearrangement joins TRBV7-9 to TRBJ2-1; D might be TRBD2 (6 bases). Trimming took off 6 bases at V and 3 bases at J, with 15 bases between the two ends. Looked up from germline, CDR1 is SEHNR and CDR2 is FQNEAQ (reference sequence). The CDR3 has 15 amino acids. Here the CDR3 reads CASRFSGAHYNEQFF. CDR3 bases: TGTGCCAGCAGGTTTAGCGGAGCGCACTACAATGAGCAGTTCTTC.

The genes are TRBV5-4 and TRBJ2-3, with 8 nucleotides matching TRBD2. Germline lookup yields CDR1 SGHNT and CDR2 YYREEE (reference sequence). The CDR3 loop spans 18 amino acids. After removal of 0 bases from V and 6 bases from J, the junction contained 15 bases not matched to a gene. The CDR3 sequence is CASSLGLRTSMSRDTQYF. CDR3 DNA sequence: TGTGCCAGCAGCTTGGGACTAAGGACTAGCATGTCCCGGGATACGCAGTATTTT.